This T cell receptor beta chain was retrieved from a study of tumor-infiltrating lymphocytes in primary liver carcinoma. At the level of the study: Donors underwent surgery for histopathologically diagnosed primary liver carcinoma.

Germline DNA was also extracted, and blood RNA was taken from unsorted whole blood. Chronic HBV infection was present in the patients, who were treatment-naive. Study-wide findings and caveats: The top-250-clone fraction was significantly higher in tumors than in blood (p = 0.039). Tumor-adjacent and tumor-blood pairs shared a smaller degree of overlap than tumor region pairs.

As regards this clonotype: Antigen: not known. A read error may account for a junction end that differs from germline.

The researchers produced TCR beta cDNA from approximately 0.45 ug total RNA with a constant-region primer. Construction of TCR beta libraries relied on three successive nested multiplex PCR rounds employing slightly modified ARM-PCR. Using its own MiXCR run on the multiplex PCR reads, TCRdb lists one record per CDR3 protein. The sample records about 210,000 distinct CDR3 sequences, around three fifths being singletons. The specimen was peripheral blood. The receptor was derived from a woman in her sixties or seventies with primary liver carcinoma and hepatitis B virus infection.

CDR3 sequence (DNA): TGTGCCAACAGTGTCGGCGGACCCTACGAGCAGTACTTC. Translating it yields CANSVGGPYEQYF. The rearrangement links TRBV2 to TRBJ2-7; D is undetermined. The germline CDR1 and CDR2 sequences are SNHLY and FYNNEI. CDR3 length: 13 residues.